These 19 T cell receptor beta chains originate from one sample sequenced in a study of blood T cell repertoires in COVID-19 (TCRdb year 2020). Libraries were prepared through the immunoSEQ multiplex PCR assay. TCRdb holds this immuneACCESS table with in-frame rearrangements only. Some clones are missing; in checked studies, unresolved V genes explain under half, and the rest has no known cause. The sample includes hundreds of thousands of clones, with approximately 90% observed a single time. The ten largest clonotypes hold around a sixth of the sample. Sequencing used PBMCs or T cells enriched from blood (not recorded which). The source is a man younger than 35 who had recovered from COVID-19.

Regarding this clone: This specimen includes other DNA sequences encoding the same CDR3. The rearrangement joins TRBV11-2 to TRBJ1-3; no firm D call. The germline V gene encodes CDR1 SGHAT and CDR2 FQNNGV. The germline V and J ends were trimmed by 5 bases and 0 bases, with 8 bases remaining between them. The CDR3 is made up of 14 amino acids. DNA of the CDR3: TGTGCCAGCAGCCTCAGCGACTCTGGAAACACCATATATTTT. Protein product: CASSLSDSGNTIYF. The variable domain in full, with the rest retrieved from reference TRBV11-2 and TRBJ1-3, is EAGVAQSPRYKIIEKRQSVAFWCNPISGHATLYWYQQILGQGPKLLIQFQNNGVVDDSQLPKDRFSAERLKGVDSTLKIQPAKLEDSAVYLCASSLSDSGNTIYFGEGSWLTVV.

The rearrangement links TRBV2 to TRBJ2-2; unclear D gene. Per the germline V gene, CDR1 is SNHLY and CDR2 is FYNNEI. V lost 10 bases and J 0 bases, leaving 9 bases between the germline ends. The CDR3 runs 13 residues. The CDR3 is CATTPPNTGELFF. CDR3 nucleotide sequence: TGTGCCACAACTCCTCCGAACACCGGGGAGCTGTTTTTT.

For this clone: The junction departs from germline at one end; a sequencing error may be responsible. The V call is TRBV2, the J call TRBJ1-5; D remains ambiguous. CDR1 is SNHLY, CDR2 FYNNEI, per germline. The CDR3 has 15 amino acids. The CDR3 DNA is TGTACCAGCAGTGATAGCCCGTATAGCAATCAGCCCCAGCATTTT. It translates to CTSSDSPYSNQPQHF. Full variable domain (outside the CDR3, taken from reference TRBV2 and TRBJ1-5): EPEVTQTPSHQVTQMGQEVILRCVPISNHLYFYWYRQILGQKVEFLVSFYNNEISEKSEIFDDQFSVERPDGSNFTLKIRSTKLEDSAMYFCTSSDSPYSNQPQHFGDGTRLSIL.

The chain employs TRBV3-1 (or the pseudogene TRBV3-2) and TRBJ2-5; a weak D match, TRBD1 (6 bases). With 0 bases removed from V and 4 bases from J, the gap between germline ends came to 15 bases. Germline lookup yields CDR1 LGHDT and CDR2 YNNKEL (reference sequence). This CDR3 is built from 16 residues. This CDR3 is CASSQDTQGNGETQYF. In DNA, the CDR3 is TGTGCCAGCAGCCAAGATACCCAGGGGAATGGAGAGACCCAGTACTTC.

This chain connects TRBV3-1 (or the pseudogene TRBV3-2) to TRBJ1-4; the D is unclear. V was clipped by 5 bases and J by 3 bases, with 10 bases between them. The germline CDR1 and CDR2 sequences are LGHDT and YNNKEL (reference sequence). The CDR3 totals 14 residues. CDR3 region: CASSATTANEKLFF. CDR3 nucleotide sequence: TGTGCCAGCAGCGCCACAACAGCTAATGAAAAACTGTTTTTT.

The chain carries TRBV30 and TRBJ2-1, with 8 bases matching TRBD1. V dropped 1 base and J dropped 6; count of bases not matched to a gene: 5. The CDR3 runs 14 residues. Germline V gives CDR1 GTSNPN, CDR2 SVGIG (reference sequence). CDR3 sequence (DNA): TGTGCCTGGAGTGATGGACAGGGATTCAATGAGCAGTTCTTC. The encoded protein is CAWSDGQGFNEQFF.

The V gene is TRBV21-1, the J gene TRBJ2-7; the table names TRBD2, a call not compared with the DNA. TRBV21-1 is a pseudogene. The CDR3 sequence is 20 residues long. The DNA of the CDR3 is TGTGCCAGCAGCAAAAACCCGGCACGACTAGCGGGAGTTATCCCCTACGAGCAGTACTTC. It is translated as CASSKNPARLAGVIPYEQYF.

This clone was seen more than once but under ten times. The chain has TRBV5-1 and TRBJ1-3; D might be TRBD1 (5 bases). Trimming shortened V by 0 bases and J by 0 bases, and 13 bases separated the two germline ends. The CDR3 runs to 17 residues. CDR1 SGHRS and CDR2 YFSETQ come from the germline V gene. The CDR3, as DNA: TGCGCCAGCAGCTTGGTAGGGGCGACGACCTCTGGAAACACCATATATTTT. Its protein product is CASSLVGATTSGNTIYF.

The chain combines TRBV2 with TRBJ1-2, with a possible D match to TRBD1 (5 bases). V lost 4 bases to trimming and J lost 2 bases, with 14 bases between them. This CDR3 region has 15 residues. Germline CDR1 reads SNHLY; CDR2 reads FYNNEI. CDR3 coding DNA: TGTGCCAGCAGTGGTGGTGAGGACACAAACTATGGCTACACCTTC. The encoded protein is CASSGGEDTNYGYTF.

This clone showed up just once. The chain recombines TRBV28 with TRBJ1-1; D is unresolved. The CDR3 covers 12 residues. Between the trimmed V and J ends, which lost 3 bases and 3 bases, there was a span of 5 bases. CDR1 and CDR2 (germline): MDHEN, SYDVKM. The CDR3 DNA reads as TGTGCCAGCAGTTTCCCCGACACTGAAGCTTTCTTT. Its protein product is CASSFPDTEAFF.

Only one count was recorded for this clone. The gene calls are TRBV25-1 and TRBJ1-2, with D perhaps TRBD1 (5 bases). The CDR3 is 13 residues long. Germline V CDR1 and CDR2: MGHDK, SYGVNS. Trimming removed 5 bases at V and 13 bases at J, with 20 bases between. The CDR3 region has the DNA TGTGCCAGCAGTCCGGAATGGGGGGGAGAGCCCACCTTC. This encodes CASSPEWGGEPTF.

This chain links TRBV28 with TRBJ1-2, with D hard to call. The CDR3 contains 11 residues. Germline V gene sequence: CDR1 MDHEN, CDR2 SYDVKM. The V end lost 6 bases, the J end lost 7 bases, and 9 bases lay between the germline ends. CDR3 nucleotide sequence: TGTGCCAGCAGCCCTCGGGGTGGCTACACCTTC. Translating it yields CASSPRGGYTF.

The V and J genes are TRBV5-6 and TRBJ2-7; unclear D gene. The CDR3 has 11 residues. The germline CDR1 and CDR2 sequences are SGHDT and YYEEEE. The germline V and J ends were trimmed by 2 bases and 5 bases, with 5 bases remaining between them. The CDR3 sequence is CASSFNHEQYF. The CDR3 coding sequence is TGTGCCAGCAGCTTCAATCACGAGCAGTACTTC.

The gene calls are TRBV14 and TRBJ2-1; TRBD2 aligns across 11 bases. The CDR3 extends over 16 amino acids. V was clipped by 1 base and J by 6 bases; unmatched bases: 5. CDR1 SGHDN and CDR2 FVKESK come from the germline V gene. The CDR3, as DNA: TGTGCCAGCAGCCAAGCTATTAGCGGGGGGGCCAATGAGCAGTTCTTC. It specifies CASSQAISGGANEQFF.

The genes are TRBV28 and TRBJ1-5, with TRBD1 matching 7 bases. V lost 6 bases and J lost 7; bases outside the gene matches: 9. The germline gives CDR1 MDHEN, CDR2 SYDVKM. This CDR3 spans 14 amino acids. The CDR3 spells CASSQDRLRQPQHF. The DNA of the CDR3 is TGTGCCAGCAGCCAGGACAGGCTTCGGCAGCCCCAGCATTTT.

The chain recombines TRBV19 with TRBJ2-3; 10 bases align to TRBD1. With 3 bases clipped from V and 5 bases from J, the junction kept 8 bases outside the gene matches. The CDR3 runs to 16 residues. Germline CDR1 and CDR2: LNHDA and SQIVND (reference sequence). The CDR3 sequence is CASSIGDRGERDTQYF. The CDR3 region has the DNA TGTGCCAGTAGTATTGGGGACAGGGGCGAGAGAGATACGCAGTATTTT.

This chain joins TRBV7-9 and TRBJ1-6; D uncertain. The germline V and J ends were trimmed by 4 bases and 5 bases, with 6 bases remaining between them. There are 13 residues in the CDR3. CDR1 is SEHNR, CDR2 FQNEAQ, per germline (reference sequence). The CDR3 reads CASSSRNNSPLHF. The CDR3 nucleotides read TGTGCCAGCAGCTCCAGAAATAATTCACCCCTCCACTTT.

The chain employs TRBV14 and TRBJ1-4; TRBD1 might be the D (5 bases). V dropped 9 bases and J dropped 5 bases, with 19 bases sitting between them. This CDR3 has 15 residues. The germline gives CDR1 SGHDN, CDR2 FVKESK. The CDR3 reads CASAETAVGNEKLFF. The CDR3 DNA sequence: TGTGCCAGTGCCGAGACAGCAGTCGGAAATGAAAAACTGTTTTTT.

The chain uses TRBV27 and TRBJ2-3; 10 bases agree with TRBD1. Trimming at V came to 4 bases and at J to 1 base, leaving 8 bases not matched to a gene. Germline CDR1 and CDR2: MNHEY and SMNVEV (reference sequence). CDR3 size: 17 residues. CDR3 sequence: CASSSDRGRVGTDTQYF. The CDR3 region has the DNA TGTGCCAGCAGTTCCGACAGGGGGCGGGTCGGCACAGATACGCAGTATTTT.